This T cell receptor beta chain was identified in a study of blood T cell repertoires in COVID-19 (dated by TCRdb to 2020 to 2022). Broadly, across the study: Recovered participants in ImmuneRACE Cohort 3 were defined by two consecutive negative NP/OP PCR tests, clearance by a healthcare professional, or resolution of symptoms. Samples were obtained from the ongoing ImmuneRACE study (first 160 participants) and from about 1,300 subjects provided by 6 global collaborators. Sample metadata almost always included a de-identified subject ID, COVID-19 status, age in years and sex. Subjects who had been exposed to COVID-19, were actively infected with it, or had recovered from it provided the deeply sampled blood TCRbeta repertoires that made up the dataset. A freely available public database, intended as a resource for researchers studying the immune response to SARS-CoV-2, is where the repertoires were released. The collaborator samples originated in the United States, Italy and Spain and spanned the acute and convalescent phases of COVID-19. The material from the prospective study consisted of cDNA or gDNA derived from T cells, B-cell-depleted T cells, or PBMCs. Where HLA class I and class II types were available, the types were taken from metadata supplied by the sample provider, not from assay-based typing.

The immunoSEQ Assay, a bias-controlled multiplex PCR, was used to amplify TCRbeta CDR3 regions from genomic DNA. The source study handled its data this way. The number of nucleated cells in each sample was estimated from the amplification of reference gene primers within the assay. Sequence reads were collapsed and filtered to measure the absolute abundance of every unique TCRbeta CDR3 rearrangement. Productive Simpson clonality was computed per sample as the square root of Simpson's diversity index over productive rearrangements. The table comes from immuneACCESS by way of TCRdb, which keeps in-frame sequences with V and J called. Part of the clones is missing from these tables; in studies checked, under half for an unresolved V gene and the rest for unknown reasons. Clone size and the V and J calls come from that table; the DNA yielded D and trimming. In all, the sample holds some 180,000 clones, and 70% to 80% of those were seen once. Of the sample, about 20% falls within the top ten clones.

This clone was picked up a small number of times. Its target antigen remains unknown. No clone much larger than this one lies a single base away; base qualities are absent. Summary of the overall study and its limitations: How much clinical and demographic metadata was included differed by source and by participant, and the metadata was provided uncurated.

The CDR3 covers 20 residues, taking in both the cysteine and the phenylalanine. Here the CDR3 DNA is all that survives: 60 bases in frame from base 1. V is clipped by 0 bases and J by 7 bases, and the sequence between their germline boundaries is 30 bases long. The germline V gene yields SGHTA for CDR1 and FQGNSA for CDR2. Enrolling through a virtual design, the prospective study's participants ranged in age from roughly 18 to 95 years and lived across around 25 United States geographic areas. To assign participants to cohorts, the prospective study relied on clinical history that participants themselves reported in a screening survey and a study questionnaire. Mobile phlebotomists in the prospective study collected whole blood, serum and a nasopharyngeal or oropharyngeal swab from every participant. Participants in the prospective study had the option to provide additional blood draws and questionnaires over a roughly 2-month period. Blood samples from the prospective study were shipped frozen or at room temperature prior to DNA extraction.

The sequence was obtained from a woman in her 70s in a cohort exposed to, infected with or recovered from COVID-19 (not recorded which). Specimen: PBMCs or T cells enriched from blood (not recorded which). This sequence uses TRBV7-2 and TRBJ1-1; TRBD1 might be the D gene, on 5 matching bases. The encoded CDR3 is CASSLALPPRRRGPTNEAFF. DNA sequence: TGTGCCAGCAGCTTAGCCCTCCCCCCCCGACGGCGGGGACCAACAAATGAAGCTTTCTTT.